The sequence of this T cell receptor (beta chain) was determined in a study of CD8 T cells in Susac syndrome. There are 14 residues in the CDR3. Germline trimming cut 0 bases from V and 5 bases from J; bases unmatched to any gene: 3. CDR1 and CDR2 from the germline V gene are MNHEY and SVGAGI. Negative isolation yielded CD8+ and CD4+ T cells; FACS enriched TEMRA cells. RNA was extracted with the RNeasy kit, and a quantity of about 0.45 to 1 ug was reverse transcribed using random hexamers. TCRdb re-derived calls from the immunoSEQ multiplex PCR reads in MiXCR, one entry per CDR3 protein. The data contain about 180,000 distinct CDR3 sequences, 90% to 95% of them singletons.

What was sequenced was CD4+ T cells from PBMCs. The source of this sequence is a human donor with Susac syndrome. V is TRBV6-5 and J is TRBJ1-1; 7 positions agree with TRBD1. CDR3 DNA: TGTGCCAGCAGTTACTCAGGGGGCCTAACTGAAGCTTTCTTT. Its protein product is CASSYSGGLTEAFF.